This TCR beta chain comes out of a study of cytomegalovirus exposure and HLA in healthy donors. Study-wide findings and caveats: Earlier analysis found most TCR beta V segments productive about 87% or about 30% of the time. Reports showed the classifier diagnosing cytomegalovirus status with high specificity and sensitivity. Likely technical artifact: a cluster of highly shared sequence variants. Immune exposure information comprised only CMV serostatus.

From germline, CDR1 is MNHNS and CDR2 SASEGT. Trimming cost V 1 base and J 4 bases; bases outside gene matches: 5. The CDR3 runs to 16 residues. Regarding this clone: Its cognate antigen is unknown.

This PCR relied on a set of 60 Vbeta primers and 13 Jbeta primers. TCRdb's table, derived via immunoSEQ multiplex PCR, lists solely in-frame clones and lacks some. The table shows around 110,000 clones, with 65% occurring only once. The chain is built from TRBV6-1 and TRBJ2-7, with 12 bases fitting TRBD2. This receptor was obtained from a woman aged 40-49 years in good health and CMV-seropositive. The sequenced material came from PBMCs. CDR3 nucleotides: TGTGCCAGCAGTGAAGGGCAGGGACTAGCGGGTTACGAGCAGTACTTC. Protein product: CASSEGQGLAGYEQYF.